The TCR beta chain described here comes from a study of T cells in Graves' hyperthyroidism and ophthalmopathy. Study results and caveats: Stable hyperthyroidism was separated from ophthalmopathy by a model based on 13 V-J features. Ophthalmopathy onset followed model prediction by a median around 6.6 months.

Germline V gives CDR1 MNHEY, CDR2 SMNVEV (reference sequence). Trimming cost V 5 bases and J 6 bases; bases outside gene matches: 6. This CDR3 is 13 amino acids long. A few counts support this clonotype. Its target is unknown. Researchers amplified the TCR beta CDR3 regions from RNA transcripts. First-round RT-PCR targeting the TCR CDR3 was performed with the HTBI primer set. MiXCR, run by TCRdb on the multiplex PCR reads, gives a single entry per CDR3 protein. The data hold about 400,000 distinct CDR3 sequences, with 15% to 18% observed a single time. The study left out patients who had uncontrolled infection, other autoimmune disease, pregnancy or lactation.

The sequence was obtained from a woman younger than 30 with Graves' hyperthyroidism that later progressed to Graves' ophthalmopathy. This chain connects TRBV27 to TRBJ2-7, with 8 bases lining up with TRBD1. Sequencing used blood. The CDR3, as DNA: TGTGCCAGCAGTCAACAGGACAGGGCCGAGCAGTACTTC. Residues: CASSQQDRAEQYF.